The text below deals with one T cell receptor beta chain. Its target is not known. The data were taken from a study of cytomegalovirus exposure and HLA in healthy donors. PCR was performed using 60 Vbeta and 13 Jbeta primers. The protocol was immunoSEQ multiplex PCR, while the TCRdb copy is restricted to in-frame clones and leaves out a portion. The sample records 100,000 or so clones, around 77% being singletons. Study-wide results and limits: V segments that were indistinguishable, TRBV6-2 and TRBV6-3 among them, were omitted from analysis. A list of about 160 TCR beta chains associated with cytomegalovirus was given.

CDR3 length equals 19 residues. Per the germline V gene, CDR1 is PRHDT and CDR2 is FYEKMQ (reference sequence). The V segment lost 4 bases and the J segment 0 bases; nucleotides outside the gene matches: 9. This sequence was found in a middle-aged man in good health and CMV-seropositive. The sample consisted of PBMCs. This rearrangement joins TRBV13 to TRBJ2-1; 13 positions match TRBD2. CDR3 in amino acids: CASSSPGLAGRLSYNEQFF. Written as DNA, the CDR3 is TGTGCCAGCAGCTCCCCGGGACTAGCGGGGCGACTCTCCTACAATGAGCAGTTCTTC.